These T cell receptor beta chains were read from a single sample in a study of HIV-infected patients and healthy controls. TCRdb redid the calling of the 5' RACE reads with MiXCR, one entry per CDR3 protein. The data contain under 70,000 distinct CDR3 sequences, about 19% of them singletons. The sequenced sample was CD4+ T cells from blood. These TCRs come from a human donor in good health. CDR3s include the opening cysteine and the closing phenylalanine or tryptophan. The D gene is left open where the match is weak. The size field is filled for only some rows; it gives once, few, many or a size class.

j_call v_call clone_size d_call cdr3_nt cdr3_aa
TRBJ2-3 TRBV6-5 many . TGTGCCAGCAGTTACAGGGGGGGTAGCACAGATACGCAGTATTTT CASSYRGGSTDTQYF
TRBJ1-5 TRBV21-1 many . TGTGCCAGCAGCAGGCGGCGCCCGAGGGCGAGCAATCAGCCCCAGCATTTT CASSRRRPRASNQPQHF
TRBJ2-5 TRBV6-6 few TRBD1 TGTGCCAGCAACGATCCGGGACAGGGGCAAGAGACCCAGTACTTC CASNDPGQGQETQYF
TRBJ2-1 TRBV12-3/TRBV12-4 . . TGTGCCAGCAGTTTAGGTCAGGGGCAGTTCTTC CASSLGQGQFF
TRBJ2-7 TRBV11-2 many TRBD1 TGTGCCAGCAGCTTAGATTATAGGGGGCCCTACGAGCAGTACTTC CASSLDYRGPYEQYF
TRBJ1-6 TRBV5-1 many . TGCGCCAGCAGCTTATTTGAGGGCTCACCCCTCCACTTT CASSLFEGSPLHF
TRBJ1-5 TRBV6-6 many . TGTGCCAGCAGTTACTCGCGCTCGAGGAATCAGCCCCAGCATTTT CASSYSRSRNQPQHF
TRBJ2-1 TRBV11-2 . TRBD2 TGTGCCAGCAGCTTAGGTGGCGGACTAGCGGGACAGAATGAGCAGTTCTTC CASSLGGGLAGQNEQFF
TRBJ1-3 TRBV6-5 . . TGTGCCAGCAGTTACTCCGGCGCTTTGGGAAACACCATATATTTT CASSYSGALGNTIYF
TRBJ1-2 TRBV10-3 many . TGTGCCATCAGTGAAGGCGGACTAGCTAACTATGGCTACACCTTC CAISEGGLANYGYTF
TRBJ1-5 TRBV6-1 . TRBD1 TGTGCCAGCAGCTCGGGACAGGGTGGTCAGCCCCAGCATTTT CASSSGQGGQPQHF
TRBJ1-2 TRBV18 . . TGTGCCAGCTCGGACAATAACTATGGCTACACCTTC CASSDNNYGYTF
TRBJ1-5 TRBV6-5 many . TGTGCCAGCAGAAAGGGGGGGGGCAATCAGCCCCAGCATTTT CASRKGGGNQPQHF
TRBJ2-5 TRBV20-1 . . TGCAGTGCTAGGCCGCCGGGCGAGACCCAGTACTTC CSARPPGETQYF
TRBJ1-1 TRBV18 many TRBD1 TGTGCCAGCCACTATTTAGCCACAGGGGGAACTGAAGCTTTCTTT CASHYLATGGTEAFF
TRBJ2-5 TRBV7-2 many . TGTGCCAGCCAGCTTCAGGTTACCCCGGACAGTAAAGAGACCCAGTACTTC CASQLQVTPDSKETQYF
TRBJ1-3 TRBV7-9 . TRBD1 TGTGCCAGCAGCCCCCTCCCCCACAGGGGTGATGGAAACACCATATATTTT CASSPLPHRGDGNTIYF
TRBJ2-1 TRBV12-3/TRBV12-4 many . TGTGCCAGCAGTTTAGCGGCCACCTACAATGAGCAGTTCTTC CASSLAATYNEQFF
TRBJ2-1 TRBV19 . . TGTGCCAGTAGTATCTGGGCCTCTGAGCAGTTCTTC CASSIWASEQFF
TRBJ2-5 TRBV5-4 . TRBD2 TGTGCCAGCAGACCTACTTTTAGCGGGAGGCCGCAAGAGACCCAGTACTTC CASRPTFSGRPQETQYF
TRBJ1-1 TRBV7-9 many . TGTGCCAGCAGTCCAGCGTTGGGGTCAATAAAGAACACTGAAGCTTTCTTT CASSPALGSIKNTEAFF